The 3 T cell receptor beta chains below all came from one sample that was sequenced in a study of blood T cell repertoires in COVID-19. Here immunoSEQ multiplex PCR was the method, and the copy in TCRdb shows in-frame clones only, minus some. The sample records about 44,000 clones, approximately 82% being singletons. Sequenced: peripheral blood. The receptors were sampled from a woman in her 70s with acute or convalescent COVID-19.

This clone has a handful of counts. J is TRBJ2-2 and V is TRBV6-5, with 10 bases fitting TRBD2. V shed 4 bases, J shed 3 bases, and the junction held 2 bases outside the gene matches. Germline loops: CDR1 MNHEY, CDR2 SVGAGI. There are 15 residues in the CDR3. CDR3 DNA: TGTGCCAGCAGTTTACTAGCGGGATACACCGGGGAGCTGTTTTTT. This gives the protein CASSLLAGYTGELFF.

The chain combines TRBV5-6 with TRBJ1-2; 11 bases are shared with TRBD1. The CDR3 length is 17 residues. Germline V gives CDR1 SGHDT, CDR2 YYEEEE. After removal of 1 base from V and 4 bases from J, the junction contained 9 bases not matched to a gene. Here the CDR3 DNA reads TGTGCCAGCAGCTTGTGGGGACAGGGGGAAGGTGGCTATGGCTACACCTTC. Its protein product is CASSLWGQGEGGYGYTF. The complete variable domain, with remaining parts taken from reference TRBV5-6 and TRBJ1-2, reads DAGVTQSPTHLIKTRGQQVTLRCSPKSGHDTVSWYQQALGQGPQFIFQYYEEEERQRGNFPDRFSGHQFPNYSSELNVNALLLGDSALYLCASSLWGQGEGGYGYTFGSGTRLTVV.

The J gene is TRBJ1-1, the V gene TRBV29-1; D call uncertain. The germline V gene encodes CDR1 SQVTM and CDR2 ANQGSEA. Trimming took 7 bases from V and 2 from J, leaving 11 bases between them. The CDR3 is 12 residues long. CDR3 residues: CSAIGLNTEAFF. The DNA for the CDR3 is TGCAGCGCAATAGGACTCAACACTGAAGCTTTCTTT.